These 28 T cell receptor beta chains were sequenced from one sample in a study of blood T cells in healthy people across ages. Then a second PCR, running roughly 7 to 11 cycles, was carried out with a sample-barcoded 5' primer and a J-beta primer mix. TCRdb reprocessed the 5' RACE reads via MiXCR and lists one record per CDR3 protein. The data hold about 1.7 million distinct CDR3 sequences, with roughly 28% observed a single time. Sequencing input: blood. The receptors derive from a woman in her twenties or thirties in good health.

The chain recombines TRBV19 with TRBJ1-6; TRBD1 aligns across 7 bases. The germline gives CDR1 LNHDA, CDR2 SQIVND (reference sequence). This CDR3 has 17 amino acids. V was clipped by 6 bases and J by 7 bases; unmatched bases: 15. CDR3 amino acids: CASSEPRQGGWNSPLHF. Written as DNA, the CDR3 is TGTGCCAGTAGCGAACCTCGACAGGGTGGATGGAATTCACCCCTCCACTTT.

With respect to this clonotype: This may be a read error: a much more frequent sequence differs by one nucleotide. This chain links TRBV30 with TRBJ2-7, with TRBD1 matching over 7 bases. Germline lookup yields CDR1 GTSNPN and CDR2 SVGIG (reference sequence). The CDR3 is 12 residues long. The CDR3 here is CTWNQGAYEQYF. The CDR3 nucleotides read TGTACCTGGAATCAGGGGGCCTACGAGCAGTACTTC.

This clonotype showed up many times. The chain uses TRBV7-2 and TRBJ1-5; unclear D gene. The CDR3 is 14 amino acids. V shed 6 bases and J shed 6 bases, with 15 bases lying between them. Germline values: CDR1 SGHTA, CDR2 FQGNSA. The CDR3 sequence is CASSSGRSSQPQHF. CDR3 DNA: TGTGCCAGCAGTTCTGGGCGGAGTTCTCAGCCCCAGCATTTT. Together with reference TRBV7-2 and TRBJ1-5, the CDR3 gives the full variable domain: GAGVSQSPSNKVTEKGKDVELRCDPISGHTALYWYRQSLGQGLEFLIYFQGNSAPDKSGLPSDRFSAERTGGSVSTLTIQRTQQEDSAVYLCASSSGRSSQPQHFGDGTRLSIL.

V gene TRBV5-1 combines with J gene TRBJ2-7; D perhaps matches TRBD1 (6 bases). V was shortened by 4 bases and J by 3 bases, with 20 bases between the two germline ends. The germline V gene has CDR1 SGHRS and CDR2 YFSETQ. This CDR3 comprises 16 residues. The CDR3 coding sequence is TGCGCCAGCAGCCCCCAGGATCAGGACAGCGACTACGAGCAGTACTTC. Protein sequence: CASSPQDQDSDYEQYF.

This clonotype was found many times. The V gene is TRBV7-3, the J gene TRBJ2-1; D possibly corresponds to TRBD2 (5 bases). The CDR3 totals 12 residues. The V end was cut by 4 bases, the J end by 8 bases, with 9 bases between. CDR1 and CDR2 (germline): SGHTA, FQGTGA. DNA of the CDR3: TGTGCCAGCAGCTCCGGGATAGATGAGCAGTTCTTC. This codes for CASSSGIDEQFF.

This clonotype was observed a handful of times. A read error may be the cause here, since a much bigger clone is one base away. This chain uses TRBV29-1 with TRBJ2-1; 11 bases are a match to TRBD2. The J call may be faulty, since TRBJ2-7 better matches the DNA end. The CDR3 is 19 amino acids. From germline, CDR1 is SQVTM and CDR2 ANQGSEA. DNA of the CDR3: TGCAGCGTTGCAGGGCTAGCGGGGGGCGAACCTTTCTCCTACAATGAGCAGTACTTC. This codes for CSVAGLAGGEPFSYNEQYF.

This chain uses TRBV5-1 with TRBJ2-1, with TRBD1 as a possible D gene (5 bases). The V end lost 4 bases, the J end lost 9 bases, and 11 bases lay between the germline ends. Germline V gene lookup returns CDR1 SGHRS and CDR2 YFSETQ. CDR3 length: 12 amino acids. The CDR3 here is CASSPQVGEQFF. The DNA for the CDR3 is TGCGCCAGCAGCCCACAGGTGGGTGAGCAGTTCTTC.

This clonotype was counted a few times. The gene calls are TRBV20-1 and TRBJ2-2, with D maybe TRBD1 (6 bases). The germline gives CDR1 DFQATT, CDR2 SNEGSKA (reference sequence). V lost 6 bases to trimming and J lost 5 bases, with 19 bases between them. This CDR3 is 15 amino acids long. DNA for the CDR3: TGCAGTGCCCAGGACAGAAGGAATGAAACCGGGGAGCTGTTTTTT. It is translated as CSAQDRRNETGELFF.

This clonotype was observed once. A read error is possible here, since a much larger clone lies one base away. The chain carries TRBV11-2 and TRBJ2-5, with D possibly being TRBD1 or TRBD2 (5 bases each). The end of the DNA is better explained by TRBJ2-7, so the J call may be wrong. Per the germline V gene, CDR1 is SGHAT and CDR2 is FQNNGV. CDR3 length equals 15 residues. The CDR3 here is CASSLEPGPTYEQYF. As DNA, the CDR3 is TGTGCCAGCAGCTTAGAACCGGGGCCTACCTACGAGCAGTACTTC.

The DNA of the CDR3 is TGTACCAACAGCCCCCGGGAGAGGAGGACTAATGAGCAGTTCTTC. Translating it yields CTNSPRERRTNEQFF. V is TRBV6-2 or TRBV6-3 and J is TRBJ2-1; possibly TRBD2 for D (6 bases). The length of the CDR3 is 15 residues. Germline loops: CDR1 MNHEY, CDR2 SVGEGT.

This clonotype has just a few counts. The J gene is TRBJ2-5, the V gene TRBV12-3 or TRBV12-4; tentative D call: TRBD2 (6 bases). The CDR3 extends over 13 amino acids. Between the trimmed V and J ends, which lost 6 bases and 3 bases, there was a span of 11 bases. CDR3 in amino acids: CASRPIAEETQYF. CDR3 coding DNA: TGTGCCAGCAGGCCGATAGCGGAAGAGACCCAGTACTTC.

About this clonotype: A read error may explain this, as a much larger clone is one base away. The chain joins TRBV29-1 to TRBJ2-5, with D perhaps being TRBD1 or TRBD2 (5 bases each). This CDR3 comprises 12 residues. The germline gives CDR1 SQVTM, CDR2 ANQGSEA. As DNA, the CDR3 is TGCAGCATTGAAGAGGGGTGGGAGACCCAGTACTTC. Encoded protein: CSIEEGWETQYF.

This sequence joins TRBV9 and TRBJ2-7; TRBD1 agrees at 9 bases. V gave up 0 bases and J gave up 3 bases; unmatched junction bases: 4. CDR3 length: 15 residues. The germline V gene has CDR1 SGDLS and CDR2 YYNGEE. The CDR3 coding sequence is TGTGCCAGCAGCGTAGGGACGGGACAGGGCTACGAGCAGTACTTC. Translating gives CASSVGTGQGYEQYF.

This chain uses TRBV7-2 with TRBJ1-1, with TRBD1 as a possible D gene (5 bases). CDR1 and CDR2 (germline): SGHTA, FQGNSA. V was shortened by 4 bases and J by 5 bases, with 11 bases between the two germline ends. This CDR3 is built from 13 residues. CDR3 in DNA: TGTGCCAGCAGCTCCAGGGCGGGAACTGAAGCTTTCTTT. Translated, it gives CASSSRAGTEAFF.

V is TRBV11-3 and J is TRBJ2-1; 10 nucleotides line up with TRBD2. The ends lost 4 bases at V and 0 bases at J; junction bases unmatched: 9. Germline CDR1 reads SGHNT; CDR2 reads YENEEA. The CDR3 totals 18 residues. DNA of the CDR3: TGTGCCAGCAGCTCTACAGGGGGACTAGCGAGCTCCTACAATGAGCAGTTCTTC. It is translated as CASSSTGGLASSYNEQFF.

This clonotype was counted ten times or more. The DNA of the CDR3 is TGCAGTGCTGGGTCCACGGGTTACAATGAGCAGTTCTTC. Translated, it gives CSAGSTGYNEQFF. The V gene is TRBV20-1, the J gene TRBJ2-1; D remains unclear. The germline gives CDR1 DFQATT, CDR2 SNEGSKA (reference sequence). There are 13 residues in the CDR3. Trimming stripped 5 bases from V and 4 bases from J, with 12 bases between.

This clonotype was picked up many times. The chain recombines TRBV29-1 with TRBJ2-1; D gene uncertain. Trimming took off 0 bases at V and 7 bases at J, with 7 bases between the two ends. The germline gives CDR1 SQVTM, CDR2 ANQGSEA. CDR3 length: 12 amino acids. The CDR3 bases are TGCAGCGTTGAAGATGGCAAGAATGAGCAGTTCTTC. Translated, it gives CSVEDGKNEQFF.

This clonotype occurred many times. The J gene is TRBJ2-7, the V gene TRBV7-9; no definite D call. This CDR3 spans 13 amino acids. Trimming pared 4 bases from V and 2 bases from J, leaving 9 bases between. CDR1 is SEHNR, CDR2 FQNEAQ, per germline (reference sequence). The CDR3 loop reads CASSYNSPYEQYF. CDR3 in DNA: TGTGCCAGCAGCTATAACTCCCCCTACGAGCAGTACTTC.

This clonotype has only a few counts. This rearrangement joins TRBV20-1 to TRBJ1-1; D remains unclear. V lost 4 bases to trimming and J lost 3 bases, with 9 bases between them. CDR3 length: 12 residues. The germline CDR1 and CDR2 sequences are DFQATT and SNEGSKA (reference sequence). The CDR3: CSAMSWDTEAFF. DNA for the CDR3: TGCAGTGCTATGTCATGGGACACTGAAGCTTTCTTT.

The chain joins TRBV7-3 to TRBJ2-1, with TRBD2 matching 8 bases. V shed 5 bases, J shed 6 bases, and the junction held 9 bases outside the gene matches. Germline assignment: CDR1 SGHTA and CDR2 FQGTGA. The CDR3 covers 15 residues. The CDR3 coding sequence is TGTGCCAGCAGCCCCGGGGGGGCGTGGGGCAATGAGCAGTTCTTC. Protein sequence: CASSPGGAWGNEQFF.

The chain recombines TRBV7-2 with TRBJ2-5, with TRBD2 matching over 9 bases. Germline CDR1 is SGHTA and CDR2 is FQGNSA. This CDR3 has 17 residues. The trim removed 3 bases at V and 5 bases at J, leaving 13 bases unmatched. Here the CDR3 reads CASSLPSGRFKAETQYF. CDR3 nucleotides: TGTGCCAGCAGCTTGCCAAGCGGGAGGTTCAAGGCGGAGACCCAGTACTTC.

A remark on this clonotype: Germline and junction disagree at one end, which may indicate a read error. V gene TRBV5-1 combines with J gene TRBJ2-1, with TRBD1 matching over 7 bases. The CDR3 loop spans 17 amino acids. The germline V gene encodes CDR1 SGHRS and CDR2 YFSETQ. The CDR3 DNA is TGCGCCAGCAGCGAAACAGGGGTTGGGGCCTCCTGCAATGAGCAGTTCTTC. It specifies CASSETGVGASCNEQFF.

This chain joins TRBV7-9 and TRBJ1-1; 9 bases line up with TRBD1. The germline CDR1 and CDR2 sequences are SEHNR and FQNEAQ (reference sequence). V lost 6 bases and J lost 1; bases outside the gene matches: 3. The CDR3 covers 14 residues. The CDR3 sequence: CASRQGQGNTEAFF. The CDR3, as DNA: TGTGCCAGCAGGCAGGGACAGGGGAACACTGAAGCTTTCTTT.

The V gene is TRBV20-1, the J gene TRBJ2-7, with 8 bases matching TRBD1. The CDR3 covers 12 residues. With 5 bases clipped from V and 2 bases from J, the junction kept 2 bases outside the gene matches. Germline V CDR1 and CDR2: DFQATT, SNEGSKA (reference sequence). CDR3 residues: CSAQGAAYEQYF. The CDR3 region has the DNA TGCAGTGCTCAGGGGGCTGCCTACGAGCAGTACTTC.

The J gene is TRBJ1-1, the V gene TRBV28, with D perhaps TRBD1 (5 bases). The CDR3 runs to 13 residues. The germline V and J ends were trimmed by 6 bases and 5 bases, with 13 bases remaining between them. Germline V lookup: CDR1 MDHEN, CDR2 SYDVKM. The CDR3, as DNA: TGTGCCAGCAGCCCCGGGGCGTGGACTGAAGCTTTCTTT. It specifies CASSPGAWTEAFF.

This clonotype was picked up many times. The genes are TRBV20-1 and TRBJ2-1; TRBD2 matches at 8 bases. Germline V lookup: CDR1 DFQATT, CDR2 SNEGSKA (reference sequence). After removal of 3 bases from V and 6 bases from J, the junction contained 16 bases not matched to a gene. CDR3 length: 17 amino acids. The CDR3 nucleotides are TGCAGTGCTAGCGGTCCTCAGGGAGCGGGAGCGATCAATGAGCAGTTCTTC. Translated: CSASGPQGAGAINEQFF.

This clonotype was seen ten or more times. The CDR3 protein is CASSLIGGGEQYF. DNA for the CDR3: TGTGCCAGCAGCTTAATCGGAGGGGGCGAGCAGTACTTC. V is TRBV7-3 and J is TRBJ2-7, with D perhaps assigned TRBD1 or TRBD2 (6 bases each). CDR3 size: 13 residues. Trimming stripped 1 base from V and 6 bases from J, with 10 bases between. Germline CDR1 is SGHTA and CDR2 is FQGTGA.

This clonotype was counted only a few times. This CDR3 reads CASSPSGPQDTQYF. Here the CDR3 DNA reads TGCGCCAGCAGCCCTAGCGGACCTCAAGATACGCAGTATTTT. J is TRBJ2-3 and V is TRBV5-1, with 7 bases identical to TRBD2. V gave up 4 bases and J gave up 5 bases; unmatched junction bases: 7. This CDR3 region has 14 residues. The V gene's germline CDR1 is SGHRS and CDR2 YFSETQ.